This TCR beta chain was found in a study of cytomegalovirus exposure and HLA in healthy donors. On the study more broadly: When about 400 donors were genotyped, approximately 81% of them were found to fall in the Caucasian-associated ancestry cluster. Overall study findings and caveats: TCR beta sequences reportedly predicted the HLA-A and HLA-B alleles of most subjects accurately. Some TCR beta chains (more than 150 of them) were listed as cytomegalovirus-associated.

13 Jbeta primers and 60 Vbeta primers were used for the PCR. Sequencing was performed with immunoSEQ multiplex PCR; in TCRdb, only in-frame clones are kept and a portion is missing. Among 100,000 to 150,000 clones listed, around 78% were seen once. There were likely unrecorded immune exposures, though donors were nominally healthy when sampled. Notes on this clone: The antigen is not known.

This CDR3 region has 15 residues. In germline, CDR1 is GTSNPN, CDR2 SVGIG (reference sequence). The V and J ends lost 1 base and 1 base respectively, with 13 bases between them. The sequencing sample was made of PBMCs. The chain combines TRBV30 with TRBJ2-5; possibly TRBD2 for D (6 bases). The sequence was obtained from a woman aged 40 to 55 in good health and CMV-seronegative. The CDR3 loop is CAWSASRGGQETQYF. The DNA of the CDR3 is TGTGCCTGGAGTGCCTCAAGGGGAGGCCAAGAGACCCAGTACTTC.